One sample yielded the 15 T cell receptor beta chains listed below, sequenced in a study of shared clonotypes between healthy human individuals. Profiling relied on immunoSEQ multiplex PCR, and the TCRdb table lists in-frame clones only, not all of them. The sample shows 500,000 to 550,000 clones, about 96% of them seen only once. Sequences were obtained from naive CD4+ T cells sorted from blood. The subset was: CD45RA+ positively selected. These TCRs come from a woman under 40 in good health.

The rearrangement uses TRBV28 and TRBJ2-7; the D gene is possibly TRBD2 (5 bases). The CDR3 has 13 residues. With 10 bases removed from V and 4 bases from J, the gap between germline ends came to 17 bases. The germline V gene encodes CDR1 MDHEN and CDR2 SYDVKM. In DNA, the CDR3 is TGTGCCACCTTAGTTTTCGGGGAGTACGAGCAGTACTTC. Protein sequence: CATLVFGEYEQYF.

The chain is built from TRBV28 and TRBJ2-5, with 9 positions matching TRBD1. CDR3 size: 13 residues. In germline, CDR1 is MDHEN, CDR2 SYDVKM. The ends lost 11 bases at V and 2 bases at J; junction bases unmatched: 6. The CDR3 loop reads CAGGTGRQETQYF. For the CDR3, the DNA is TGTGCCGGAGGGACAGGGCGGCAAGAGACCCAGTACTTC.

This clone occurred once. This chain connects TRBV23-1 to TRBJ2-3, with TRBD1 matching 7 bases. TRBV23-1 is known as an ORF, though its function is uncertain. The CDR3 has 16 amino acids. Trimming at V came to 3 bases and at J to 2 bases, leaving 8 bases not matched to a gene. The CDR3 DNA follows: TGCGCCAGCAGTCATCCCGGGACAGCCTACACAGATACGCAGTATTTT. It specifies CASSHPGTAYTDTQYF.

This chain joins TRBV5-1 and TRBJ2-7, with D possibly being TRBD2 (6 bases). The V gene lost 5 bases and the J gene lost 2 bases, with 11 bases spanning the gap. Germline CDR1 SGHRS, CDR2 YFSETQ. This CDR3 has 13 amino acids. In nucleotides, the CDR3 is TGCGCCAGCAGTCCGGGGGAGGCCTACGAGCAGTACTTC. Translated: CASSPGEAYEQYF.

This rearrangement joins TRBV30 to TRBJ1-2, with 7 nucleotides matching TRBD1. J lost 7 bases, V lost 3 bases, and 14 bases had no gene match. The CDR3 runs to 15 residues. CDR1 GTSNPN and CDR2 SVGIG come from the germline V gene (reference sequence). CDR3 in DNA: TGTGCCTGGAGCCATAAGACAGGGAGTGGGGGTGGCTACACCTTC. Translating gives CAWSHKTGSGGGYTF.

The CDR3 DNA reads as TGTGCCATCAGTGGCGGGACTAGCGGGTACAATGAGCAGTTCTTC. Its translation is CAISGGTSGYNEQFF. The gene calls are TRBV10-3 and TRBJ2-1, with 12 positions matching TRBD2. Germline V gives CDR1 ENHRY, CDR2 SYGVKD. The length of the CDR3 is 15 residues. The trim removed 4 bases at V and 4 bases at J, leaving 2 bases unmatched.

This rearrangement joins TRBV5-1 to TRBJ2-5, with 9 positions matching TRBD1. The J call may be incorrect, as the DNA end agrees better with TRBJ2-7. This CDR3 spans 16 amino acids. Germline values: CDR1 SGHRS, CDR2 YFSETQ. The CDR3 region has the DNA TGCGCCAGCAGCCGGGGGACAGGGAAGAGCTCCTACGAGCAGTACTTC. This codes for CASSRGTGKSSYEQYF.

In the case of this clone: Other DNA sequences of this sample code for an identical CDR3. The CDR3 DNA follows: TGTGCCATCAGCGCGGGGACAGGGAACTACGAGCAGTACTTC. This encodes CAISAGTGNYEQYF. This rearrangement joins TRBV10-3 to TRBJ2-7; TRBD1 matches 9 bases. The length of the CDR3 is 14 residues. CDR1 and CDR2 (germline): ENHRY, SYGVKD. Trimming took 6 bases from V and 3 from J; bases not matched to a gene: 6.

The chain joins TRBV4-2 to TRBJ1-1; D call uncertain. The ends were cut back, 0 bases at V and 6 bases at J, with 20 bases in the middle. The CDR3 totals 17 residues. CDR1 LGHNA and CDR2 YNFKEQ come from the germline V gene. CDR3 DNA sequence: TGTGCCAGCAGCCAAGATATCCGAGAGCTTTTGAGACCTGAAGCTTTCTTT. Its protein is CASSQDIRELLRPEAFF.

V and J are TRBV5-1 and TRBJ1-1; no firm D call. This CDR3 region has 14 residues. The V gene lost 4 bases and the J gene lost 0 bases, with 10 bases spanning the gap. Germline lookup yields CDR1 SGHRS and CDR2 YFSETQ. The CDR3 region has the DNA TGCGCCAGCAGCACCGGACGGATGAACACTGAAGCTTTCTTT. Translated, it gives CASSTGRMNTEAFF.

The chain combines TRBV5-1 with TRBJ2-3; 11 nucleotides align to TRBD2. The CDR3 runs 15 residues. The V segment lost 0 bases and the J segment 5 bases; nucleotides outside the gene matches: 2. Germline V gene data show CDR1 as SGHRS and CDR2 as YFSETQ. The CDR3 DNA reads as TGCGCCAGCAGCTTGGTACTAGCGGGAGTAGATACGCAGTATTTT. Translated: CASSLVLAGVDTQYF.

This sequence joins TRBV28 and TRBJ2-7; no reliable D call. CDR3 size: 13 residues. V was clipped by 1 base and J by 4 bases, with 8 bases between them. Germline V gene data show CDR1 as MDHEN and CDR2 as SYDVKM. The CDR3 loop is CASSLSIRYEQYF. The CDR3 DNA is TGTGCCAGCAGTTTATCCATTAGGTACGAGCAGTACTTC. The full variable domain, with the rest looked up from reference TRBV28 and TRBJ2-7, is DVKVTQSSRYLVKRTGEKVFLECVQDMDHENMFWYRQDPGLGLRLIYFSYDVKMKEKGDIPEGYSVSREKKERFSLILESASTNQTSMYLCASSLSIRYEQYFGPGTRLTVT.

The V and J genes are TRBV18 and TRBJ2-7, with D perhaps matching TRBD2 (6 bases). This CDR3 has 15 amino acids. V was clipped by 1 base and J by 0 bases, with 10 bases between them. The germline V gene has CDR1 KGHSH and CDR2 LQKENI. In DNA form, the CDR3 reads TGTGCCAGCTCACCACAAACCGGGAGCTCCTACGAGCAGTACTTC. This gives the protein CASSPQTGSSYEQYF.

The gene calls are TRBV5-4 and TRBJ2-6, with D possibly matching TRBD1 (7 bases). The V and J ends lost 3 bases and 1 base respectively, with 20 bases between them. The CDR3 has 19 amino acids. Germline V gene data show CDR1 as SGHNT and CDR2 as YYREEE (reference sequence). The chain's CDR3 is CASSSRLGGPTSGANVLTF. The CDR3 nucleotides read TGTGCCAGCAGCTCACGACTAGGGGGCCCAACATCTGGGGCCAACGTCCTGACTTTC. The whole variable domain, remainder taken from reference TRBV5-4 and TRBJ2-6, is ETGVTQSPTHLIKTRGQQVTLRCSSQSGHNTVSWYQQALGQGPQFIFQYYREEENGRGNFPPRFSGLQFPNYSSELNVNALELDDSALYLCASSSRLGGPTSGANVLTFGAGSRLTVL.

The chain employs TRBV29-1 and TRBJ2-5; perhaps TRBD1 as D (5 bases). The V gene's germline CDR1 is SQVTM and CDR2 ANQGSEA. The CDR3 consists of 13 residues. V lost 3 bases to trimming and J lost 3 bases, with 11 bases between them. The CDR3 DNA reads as TGCAGCGTTGAGGGGCGCGGTGAAGAGACCCAGTACTTC. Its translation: CSVEGRGEETQYF.